Below, one T cell receptor (beta chain) is given with its context. Its antigen is still unknown. The sample belongs to a study of T cell responses to AZD1222 COVID-19 vaccine. Overall study findings and caveats: The donor cohort was predominantly white British with a female majority, and clonal diversity may have been underestimated.

TCRdb's table, derived via immunoSEQ multiplex PCR, lists solely in-frame clones and lacks some. The sample records about 140,000 clones, under 95% being singletons. This receptor was taken from an adult in good health. The sample in question was peripheral blood, obtained on day 0 of AZD1222 vaccination.

The CDR3 region is CASRQSSGNTIYF. CDR3 DNA sequence: TGTGCCTCGCGACAGAGCTCTGGAAACACCATATATTTT. The chain is built from TRBV19 and TRBJ1-3; maybe TRBD1 (5 bases). V was cut by 11 bases and J by 0 bases, with 11 bases left in between. Germline V gene sequence: CDR1 LNHDA, CDR2 SQIVND (reference sequence). This CDR3 has 13 amino acids.